This TCR beta chain was recorded in a study of cytomegalovirus exposure and HLA in healthy donors. CDR1 is SGHTA, CDR2 FQGTGA, per germline. V lost 5 bases, J lost 1 base, and 4 bases stayed unmatched. The CDR3 totals 15 residues. It was with 60 Vbeta and 13 Jbeta primers that the PCR ran. Using immunoSEQ multiplex PCR, the repertoire was profiled, and TCRdb retains in-frame clones only, with some absent. This sample carries about 170,000 clones, roughly 73% of them seen once, and the ten largest clones take about 2.9%. The TCR originated in a female donor in good health and CMV-seronegative. Material for sequencing was PBMCs. The chain is built from TRBV7-3 and TRBJ2-3, with 9 bases fitting TRBD1. The chain's CDR3 is CASSLDRGRTDTQYF. In DNA form, the CDR3 reads TGTGCCAGCAGCCTGGACAGGGGACGCACAGATACGCAGTATTTT.